This T cell receptor (beta chain) stems from a study of CD8 T cells in Susac syndrome. This clonotype was detected once. The V segment lost 3 bases and the J segment 1 base; nucleotides outside the gene matches: 7. The CDR3 runs 16 residues. Germline V lookup: CDR1 DFQATT, CDR2 SNEGSKA (reference sequence). An amount of RNA that ranged from 0.5 to 1 ug was reverse transcribed with random hexamers. Using its own MiXCR run on the immunoSEQ multiplex PCR reads, TCRdb lists one record per CDR3 protein. The data contain about 160,000 distinct CDR3 sequences, about 91% of them seen just once; the ten biggest clones take up around 0.075%.

The sample taken for sequencing was CD4+ T cells from PBMCs. The chain couples TRBV20-1 to TRBJ2-5, with 11 bases lining up with TRBD2. The source is a human donor in good health. CDR3 nucleotides: TGCAGTGCTAGGGCTGGGACTAGCGGACGCCAAGAGACCCAGTACTTC. Amino acid sequence: CSARAGTSGRQETQYF.